The next 13 T cell receptor beta chains were all read from a single sample in a study of T cell responses to AZD1222 COVID-19 vaccine. This table comes from immunoSEQ multiplex PCR, and its TCRdb copy is limited to in-frame clones, with some not included. The data show fewer than 200,000 clones, around 88% seen once. The sequencing used peripheral blood, collected 28 days after the second AZD1222 dose. The receptors were gathered from an adult who received the AZD1222 COVID-19 vaccine.

This clone was seen only once. The chain recombines TRBV6-5 with TRBJ2-3; D not certain. The CDR3 loop spans 15 amino acids. Looked up from germline, CDR1 is MNHEY and CDR2 is SVGAGI. V was trimmed by 6 bases and J by 0 bases, leaving 13 bases between them. The CDR3 region is CASSLDPRSTDTQYF. The CDR3 nucleotides are TGTGCCAGCAGCCTTGACCCGAGGAGCACAGATACGCAGTATTTT.

The CDR3 loop reads CASSLDGFTEAFF. CDR3 coding DNA: TGTGCCAGCAGCTTGGACGGTTTCACTGAAGCTTTCTTT. The V and J genes are TRBV5-4 and TRBJ1-1; D gene uncertain. Germline-derived CDR1 and CDR2 are SGHNT and YYREEE (reference sequence). Trimming pared 0 bases from V and 4 bases from J, leaving 7 bases between. The CDR3 is made up of 13 amino acids.

The CDR3 bases are TGTGCCAGCAGCAGGGGCGGGGGTACCTACAATGAGCAGTTCTTC. Translation gives CASSRGGGTYNEQFF. This chain uses TRBV7-2 with TRBJ2-1; the match to TRBD2 covers 7 bases. The V and J ends lost 5 bases and 2 bases, in that order; junction bases with no gene match: 6. This CDR3 is 15 amino acids long. Looked up from germline, CDR1 is SGHTA and CDR2 is FQGNSA.

V and J are TRBV27 and TRBJ1-6, with D hard to call. CDR1 is MNHEY and CDR2 is SMNVEV in the germline V gene (reference sequence). CDR3 length equals 14 residues. With 3 bases removed from V and 10 bases from J, the gap between germline ends came to 13 bases. DNA of the CDR3: TGTGCCAGCAGTTTTTTTCCGGGCGGCTCACCCCTCCACTTT. Its translation is CASSFFPGGSPLHF.

The CDR3 DNA is TGTGCCAGCTCACCACCGTTTCAGGGCGGAAAGGATACGCAGTATTTT. This sequence encodes CASSPPFQGGKDTQYF. This chain uses TRBV18 with TRBJ2-3; maybe TRBD1 (5 bases). Germline-derived CDR1 and CDR2 are KGHSH and LQKENI. The CDR3 loop spans 16 amino acids. V lost 0 bases and J 6 bases, leaving 16 bases between the germline ends.

J is TRBJ1-2 and V is TRBV14, with 9 nucleotides matching TRBD1. Per the germline V gene, CDR1 is SGHDN and CDR2 is FVKESK. Germline trimming cut 5 bases from V and 3 bases from J; bases unmatched to any gene: 1. CDR3 size: 13 residues. CDR3 DNA: TGTGCCAGCAGCAGGACAGGGGACTATGGCTACACCTTC. This sequence encodes CASSRTGDYGYTF.

Details on this clone: Within the sample, other DNA sequences also encode this same CDR3. The chain has TRBV29-1 and TRBJ1-2, with 9 bases fitting TRBD1. Germline V gene sequence: CDR1 SQVTM, CDR2 ANQGSEA. This CDR3 comprises 13 residues. The junction had 5 bases not matched to a gene; V was cut back by 4 bases and J by 5 bases. CDR3 region: CSVGQGDGYGYTF. The CDR3 nucleotides read TGCAGCGTTGGACAGGGGGATGGGTATGGCTACACCTTC.

V gene TRBV19 combines with J gene TRBJ1-5; 7 positions agree with TRBD1. CDR3 length equals 13 residues. V was clipped by 10 bases and J by 3 bases; unmatched bases: 6. Germline V CDR1 and CDR2: LNHDA, SQIVND (reference sequence). The DNA for the CDR3 is TGTGCCACTGCGGACAGGATCAATCAGCCCCAGCATTTT. Amino acids: CATADRINQPQHF.

This clone appeared once. The chain joins TRBV5-4 to TRBJ2-3, with 7 bases aligning to TRBD2. The germline V gene has CDR1 SGHNT and CDR2 YYREEE (reference sequence). The CDR3 runs to 15 residues. Trimming cost V 4 bases and J 1 base; bases outside gene matches: 6. The CDR3 nucleotides are TGTGCCAGCAGCGGCGGGGGAAAAGGCACAGATACGCAGTATTTT. Its protein is CASSGGGKGTDTQYF.

The J gene is TRBJ1-1, the V gene TRBV7-9; a possible D gene is TRBD1 (5 bases). The CDR3 consists of 15 residues. V lost 4 bases to trimming and J lost 0 bases, with 12 bases between them. The V gene's germline CDR1 is SEHNR and CDR2 FQNEAQ (reference sequence). Here the CDR3 reads CASSSTGEVNTEAFF. The DNA of the CDR3 is TGTGCCAGCAGCTCAACGGGGGAGGTGAACACTGAAGCTTTCTTT.

The V gene is TRBV6-5, the J gene TRBJ2-3; 9 bases agree with TRBD2. This CDR3 has 15 residues. Germline loops: CDR1 MNHEY, CDR2 SVGAGI. The junction had 6 bases not matched to a gene; V was cut back by 2 bases and J by 6 bases. The DNA for the CDR3 is TGTGCCAGCAGTTACGGGGCGGGGGGGCAGGATACGCAGTATTTT. This encodes CASSYGAGGQDTQYF.

Comments on this clone: Other DNA sequences in the same sample also yield this CDR3. This chain links TRBV18 with TRBJ1-2; D may be TRBD1 (6 bases). The CDR3 covers 12 residues. The V and J ends lost 3 bases and 4 bases respectively, with 6 bases between them. Germline V lookup: CDR1 KGHSH, CDR2 LQKENI. CDR3 sequence: CASSPDSYGYTF. The CDR3 DNA sequence: TGTGCCAGCTCACCGGACAGCTATGGCTACACCTTC.

The CDR3 protein is CASSRQTQGEAFF. The CDR3 nucleotides are TGTGCCAGTAGTCGACAGACACAAGGTGAAGCTTTCTTT. The chain couples TRBV19 to TRBJ1-1; D might be TRBD1 (5 bases). Trimming took 5 bases from V and 7 from J, leaving 14 bases between them. The CDR3 length is 13 residues. CDR1 is LNHDA, CDR2 SQIVND, per germline (reference sequence).